The entry below describes one TCR beta chain. This entry belongs to a study of technical replicates of blood from a few donors. Method: immunoSEQ multiplex PCR; TCRdb's copy keeps in-frame clones and lacks some. Altogether almost 85,000 clones are present, almost 98% being singletons, with the ten largest covering 0.15% to 0.2%. CDR3 length equals 12 residues. Trimming left V 7 bases short and J 5 bases short, with 8 bases between. The germline V gene has CDR1 MNHEY and CDR2 SMNVEV (reference sequence). The sequenced sample was T cells isolated from PBMCs. V gene TRBV27 combines with J gene TRBJ2-2; D uncertain. This TCR derives from a human donor in good health. This CDR3 reads CASTPLTGELFF. The DNA of the CDR3 is TGTGCCAGCACCCCGCTAACCGGGGAGCTGTTTTTT.